This T cell receptor beta chain was recovered during a study of CD8+ T cells in alopecia areata. Study-level background: Patients in the treated group were given tofacitinib by mouth, 5 to 10 mg twice a day. Overall study findings and caveats: Expanded CD8+ clones among the top 100, as well as scalp clonality, were significantly decreased by tofacitinib.

RNA extraction was followed by reverse transcription into cDNA, which acted as the sequencing template. Profiled with immunoSEQ multiplex PCR; TCRdb holds only in-frame clones, not every one. The data show some 150,000 clones, around 58% seen once. In its sample, this clone was seen a few times. Antigen unknown. With 1 base removed from V and 1 base from J, the gap between germline ends came to 12 bases. Germline CDR1 SQVTM, CDR2 ANQGSEA. The CDR3 is made up of 15 amino acids. Treatment here: oral pan-JAK inhibitor, 5-10 mg twice daily. V and J are TRBV29-1 and TRBJ2-3; D is undetermined. The receptor comes from a human donor with alopecia areata. Source: CD4+ T cells sorted from blood, taken at roughly week 58, from a patient treated with tofacitinib. This CDR3 reads CSVEGSGQGTDTQYF. The CDR3 coding sequence is TGCAGCGTTGAAGGTTCCGGGCAGGGCACAGATACGCAGTATTTT.